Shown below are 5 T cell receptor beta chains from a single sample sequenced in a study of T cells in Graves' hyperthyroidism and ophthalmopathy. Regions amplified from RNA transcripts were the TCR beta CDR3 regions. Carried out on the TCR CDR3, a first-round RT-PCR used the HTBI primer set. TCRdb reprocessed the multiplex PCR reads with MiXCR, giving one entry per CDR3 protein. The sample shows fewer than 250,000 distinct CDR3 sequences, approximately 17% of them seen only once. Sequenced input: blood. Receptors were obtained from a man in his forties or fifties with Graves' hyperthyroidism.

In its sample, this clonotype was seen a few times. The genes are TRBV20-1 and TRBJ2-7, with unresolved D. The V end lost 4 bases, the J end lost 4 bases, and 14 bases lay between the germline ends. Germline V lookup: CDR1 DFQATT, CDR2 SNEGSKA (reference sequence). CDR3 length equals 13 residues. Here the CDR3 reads CSATKTEVYEQYF. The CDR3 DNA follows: TGCAGTGCTACGAAAACAGAGGTGTACGAGCAGTACTTC.

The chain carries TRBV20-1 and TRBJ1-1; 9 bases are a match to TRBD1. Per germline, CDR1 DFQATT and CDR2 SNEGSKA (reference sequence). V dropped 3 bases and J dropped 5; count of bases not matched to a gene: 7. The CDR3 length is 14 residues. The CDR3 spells CSASSGTGWTEAFF. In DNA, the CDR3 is TGCAGTGCTAGTTCCGGGACAGGGTGGACTGAAGCTTTCTTT.

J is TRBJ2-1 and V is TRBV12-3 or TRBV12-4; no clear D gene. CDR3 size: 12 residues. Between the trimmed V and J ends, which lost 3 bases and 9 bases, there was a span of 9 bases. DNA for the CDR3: TGTGCCAGCAGTTTCGGAGCGTTTGAGCAGTTCTTC. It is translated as CASSFGAFEQFF.

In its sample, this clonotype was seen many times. CDR3 protein: CASSALSSYNEQFF. The CDR3 DNA reads TGTGCCAGCAGTGCTCTTAGCTCCTACAATGAGCAGTTCTTC. The rearrangement uses TRBV2 and TRBJ2-1; D gene uncertain. The CDR3 is made up of 14 amino acids. Trimming shortened V by 4 bases and J by 0 bases, and 7 bases separated the two germline ends. CDR1 and CDR2 from the germline V gene are SNHLY and FYNNEI.

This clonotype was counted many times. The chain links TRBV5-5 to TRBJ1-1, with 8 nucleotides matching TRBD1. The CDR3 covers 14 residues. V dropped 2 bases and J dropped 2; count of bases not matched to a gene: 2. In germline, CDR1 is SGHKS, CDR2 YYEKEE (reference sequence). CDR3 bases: TGTGCCAGCAGCTTCGACAGGGGCAACACTGAAGCTTTCTTT. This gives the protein CASSFDRGNTEAFF. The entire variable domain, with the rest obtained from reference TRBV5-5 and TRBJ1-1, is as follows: DAGVTQSPTHLIKTRGQQVTLRCSPISGHKSVSWYQQVLGQGPQFIFQYYEKEERGRGNFPDRFSARQFPNYSSELNVNALLLGDSALYLCASSFDRGNTEAFFGQGTRLTVV.